This T cell receptor beta chain was obtained from a study of PD-1 blockade in classical Hodgkin lymphoma. Method: immunoSEQ multiplex PCR; TCRdb's copy keeps in-frame clones and lacks some. The sample contains approximately 13,000 clones, 80% to 95% of which appear only once. To note about this clone: Its antigen remains unknown.

Study observations and caveats: Repertoire difference causes, possibly disease activity or prior therapy, remain undefined. Newly diagnosed patients were said to have less baseline TCR diversity than healthy donors did. It was among complete responders that baseline diversity resembled that of newly diagnosed patients.

Relapses following autologous stem cell transplantation were seen in all patients, with brentuximab vedotin exposure varying. The best responses consisted of complete response, partial response or progressive disease. The ends were cut back, 5 bases at V and 4 bases at J, with 13 bases in the middle. The CDR3 loop spans 14 amino acids. The V gene's germline CDR1 is SGHNT and CDR2 YYREEE (reference sequence). Sample: peripheral blood mononuclear cells (PBMCs), taken at baseline. The sequence came from a human donor with classical Hodgkin lymphoma. V gene TRBV5-4 combines with J gene TRBJ2-1; perhaps D is TRBD1 or TRBD2 (6 bases each). The CDR3 DNA reads TGTGCCAGCAGGTCGGGGGACAATTACAATGAGCAGTTCTTC. It yields the protein CASRSGDNYNEQFF.